Below are 4 T cell receptor beta chains sequenced from a single sample in a study of cytomegalovirus exposure and HLA in healthy donors. PCR involved 60 Vbeta and 13 Jbeta primers. Data came from immunoSEQ multiplex PCR; TCRdb stores just in-frame clones and leaves some out. The sample carries about 110,000 clones, approximately 81% recorded once. Sequenced sample: PBMCs. The source is a woman between 25 and 40 years old in good health and CMV-seronegative.

This chain links TRBV5-1 with TRBJ2-6; tentatively, D is TRBD2 (6 bases). Germline V CDR1 and CDR2: SGHRS, YFSETQ. Trimming cost V 3 bases and J 4 bases, with 14 bases left between them. The CDR3 contains 16 residues. Here the CDR3 reads CASSSGLSSGANVLTF. The CDR3 region has the DNA TGCGCCAGCAGCTCGGGACTTTCGTCCGGGGCCAACGTCCTGACTTTC.

The chain carries TRBV7-2 and TRBJ1-5, with a tentative D call TRBD1 (5 bases). CDR1 and CDR2 (germline): SGHTA, FQGNSA. V dropped 1 base and J dropped 0 bases, with 7 bases sitting between them. The CDR3 extends over 15 amino acids. Written as DNA, the CDR3 is TGTGCCAGCAGCTTAGTGCAGGGTAGCAATCAGCCCCAGCATTTT. Translated: CASSLVQGSNQPQHF.

The V call is TRBV2, the J call TRBJ1-1; tentative D call: TRBD1 (6 bases). Germline values: CDR1 SNHLY, CDR2 FYNNEI. The CDR3 consists of 13 residues. V was cut by 1 base and J by 11 bases, with 14 bases left in between. CDR3 DNA sequence: TGTGCCAGCAGTGAAGGTAGGACAGCGGTTGCTTTCTTT. Protein: CASSEGRTAVAFF.

The chain is built from TRBV7-2 and TRBJ2-1; 12 bases fit TRBD2. The junction had 9 bases not matched to a gene; V was cut back by 1 base and J by 8 bases. CDR3 length equals 17 residues. Germline-derived CDR1 and CDR2 are SGHTA and FQGNSA. The CDR3: CASSLGARASGRDEQFF. For the CDR3, the DNA is TGTGCCAGCAGCTTAGGGGCAAGGGCTAGCGGGAGGGATGAGCAGTTCTTC.